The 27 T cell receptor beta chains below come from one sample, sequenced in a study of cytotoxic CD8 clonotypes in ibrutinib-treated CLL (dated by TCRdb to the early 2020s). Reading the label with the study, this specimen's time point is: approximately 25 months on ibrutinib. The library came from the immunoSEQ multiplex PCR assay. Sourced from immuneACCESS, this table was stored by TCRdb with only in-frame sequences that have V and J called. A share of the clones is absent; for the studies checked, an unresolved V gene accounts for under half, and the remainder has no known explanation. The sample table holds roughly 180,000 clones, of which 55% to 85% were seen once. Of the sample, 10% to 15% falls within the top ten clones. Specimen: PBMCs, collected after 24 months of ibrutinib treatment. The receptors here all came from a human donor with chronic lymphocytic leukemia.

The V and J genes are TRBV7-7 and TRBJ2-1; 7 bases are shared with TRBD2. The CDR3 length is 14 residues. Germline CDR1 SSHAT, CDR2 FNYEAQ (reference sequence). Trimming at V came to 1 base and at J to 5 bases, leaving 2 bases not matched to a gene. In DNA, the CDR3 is TGTGCCAGCAGCTTAGGCGGGAGTAACAATGAGCAGTTCTTC. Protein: CASSLGGSNNEQFF.

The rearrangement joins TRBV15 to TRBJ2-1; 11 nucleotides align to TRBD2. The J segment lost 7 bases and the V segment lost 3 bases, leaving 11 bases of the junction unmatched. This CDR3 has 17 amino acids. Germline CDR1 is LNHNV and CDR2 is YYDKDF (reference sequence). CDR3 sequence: CATSRVPGLAERNEQFF. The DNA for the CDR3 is TGTGCCACCAGCAGGGTACCGGGACTAGCGGAGCGAAATGAGCAGTTCTTC. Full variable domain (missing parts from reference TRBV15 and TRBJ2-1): DAMVIQNPRYQVTQFGKPVTLSCSQTLNHNVMYWYQQKSSQAPKLLFHYYDKDFNNEADTPDNFQSRRPNTSFCFLDIRSPGLGDTAMYLCATSRVPGLAERNEQFFGPGTRLTVL.

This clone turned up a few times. The CDR3 here is CSVGNRGGYTF. For the CDR3, the DNA is TGCAGCGTTGGGAACAGGGGGGGCTACACCTTC. The chain uses TRBV29-1 and TRBJ1-2; 8 nucleotides align to TRBD1. V lost 4 bases and J lost 8; bases outside the gene matches: 3. Germline loops: CDR1 SQVTM, CDR2 ANQGSEA. The CDR3 covers 11 residues.

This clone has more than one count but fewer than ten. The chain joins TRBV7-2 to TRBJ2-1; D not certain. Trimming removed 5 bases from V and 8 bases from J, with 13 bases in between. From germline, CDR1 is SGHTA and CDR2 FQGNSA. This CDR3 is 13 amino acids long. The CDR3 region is CASSLDHVHEQFF. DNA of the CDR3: TGTGCCAGCAGCCTAGACCACGTCCATGAGCAGTTCTTC.

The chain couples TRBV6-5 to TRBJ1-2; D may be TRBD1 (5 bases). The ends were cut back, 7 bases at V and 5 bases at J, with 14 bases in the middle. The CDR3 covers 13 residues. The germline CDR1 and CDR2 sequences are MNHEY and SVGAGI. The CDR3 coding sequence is TGTGCCAGCACCCTCGGGACGATTTATGGCTACACCTTC. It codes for CASTLGTIYGYTF.

The CDR3 protein is CASSSLGDNQPQHF. The CDR3 DNA reads TGTGCCAGTAGCAGTCTGGGGGACAATCAGCCCCAGCATTTT. The rearrangement links TRBV19 to TRBJ1-5, with D possibly TRBD1 on 5 matching bases. CDR1 is LNHDA and CDR2 is SQIVND in the germline V gene (reference sequence). The CDR3 is 14 residues long. Trimming shortened V by 6 bases and J by 3 bases, and 12 bases separated the two germline ends.

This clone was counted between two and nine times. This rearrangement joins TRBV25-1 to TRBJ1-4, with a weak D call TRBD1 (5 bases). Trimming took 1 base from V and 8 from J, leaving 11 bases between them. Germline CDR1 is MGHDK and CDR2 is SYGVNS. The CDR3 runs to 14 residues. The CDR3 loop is CASSELGGAEKLFF. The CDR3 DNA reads TGTGCCAGCAGTGAATTGGGGGGAGCGGAAAAACTGTTTTTT. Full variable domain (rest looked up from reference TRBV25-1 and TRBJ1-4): EADIYQTPRYLVIGTGKKITLECSQTMGHDKMYWYQQDPGMELHLIHYSYGVNSTEKGDLSSESTVSRIRTEHFPLTLESARPSHTSQYLCASSELGGAEKLFFGSGTQLSVL.

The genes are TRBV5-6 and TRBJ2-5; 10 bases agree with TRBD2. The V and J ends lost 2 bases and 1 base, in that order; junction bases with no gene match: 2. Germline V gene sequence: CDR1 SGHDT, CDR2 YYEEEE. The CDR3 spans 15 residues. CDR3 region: CASSLLAGRQETQYF. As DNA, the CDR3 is TGTGCCAGCAGCTTACTAGCGGGACGCCAAGAGACCCAGTACTTC.

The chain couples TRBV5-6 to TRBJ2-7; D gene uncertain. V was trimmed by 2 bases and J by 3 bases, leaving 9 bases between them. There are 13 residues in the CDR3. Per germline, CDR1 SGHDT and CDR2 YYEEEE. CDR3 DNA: TGTGCCAGCAGCTTTGACGTTCACTACGAGCAGTACTTC. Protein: CASSFDVHYEQYF.

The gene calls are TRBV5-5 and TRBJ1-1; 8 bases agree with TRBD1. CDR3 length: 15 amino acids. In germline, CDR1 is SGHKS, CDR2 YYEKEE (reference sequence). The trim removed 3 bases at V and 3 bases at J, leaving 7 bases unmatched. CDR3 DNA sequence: TGTGCCAGCAGCTCCCCTTGGACAGGGCACACTGAAGCTTTCTTT. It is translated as CASSSPWTGHTEAFF.

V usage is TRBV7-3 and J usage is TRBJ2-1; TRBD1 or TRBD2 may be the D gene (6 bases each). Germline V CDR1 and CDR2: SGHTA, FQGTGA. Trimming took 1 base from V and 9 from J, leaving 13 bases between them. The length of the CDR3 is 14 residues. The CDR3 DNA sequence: TGTGCCAGCAGCTTAAACTCGGGGGCGGGTGAGCAGTTCTTC. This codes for CASSLNSGAGEQFF.

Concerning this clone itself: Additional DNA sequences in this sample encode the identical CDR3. The CDR3: CASSLALQETQYF. Here the CDR3 DNA reads TGTGCCAGCAGCTTAGCCCTCCAGGAGACCCAGTACTTC. The V call is TRBV7-6, the J call TRBJ2-5; D ambiguous. The length of the CDR3 is 13 residues. Germline lookup yields CDR1 SGHVS and CDR2 FNYEAQ. V was clipped by 0 bases and J by 5 bases, with 7 bases between them.

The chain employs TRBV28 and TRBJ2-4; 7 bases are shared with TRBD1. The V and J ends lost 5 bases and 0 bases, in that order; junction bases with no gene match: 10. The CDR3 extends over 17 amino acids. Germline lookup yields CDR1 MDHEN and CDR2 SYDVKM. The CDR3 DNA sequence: TGTGCCAGCAGTCCAACACAGGGGTTTTTAGCCAAAAACATTCAGTACTTC. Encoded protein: CASSPTQGFLAKNIQYF.

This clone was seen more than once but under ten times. The CDR3: CASSTTGIGGYTF. The CDR3, as DNA: TGTGCCAGCAGCACGACAGGGATAGGTGGCTACACCTTC. V gene TRBV7-6 combines with J gene TRBJ1-2, with 7 bases fitting TRBD1. This CDR3 is 13 amino acids long. CDR1 and CDR2 (germline): SGHVS, FNYEAQ. The trim removed 5 bases at V and 7 bases at J, leaving 7 bases unmatched.

In DNA form, the CDR3 reads TGTGCCTGGAGTGGGGACAGGCAAGGTGCAGAGACCCAGTACTTC. It translates to CAWSGDRQGAETQYF. The chain employs TRBV30 and TRBJ2-5; 8 nucleotides agree with TRBD1. V lost 1 base, J lost 4 bases, and 8 bases stayed unmatched. CDR1 GTSNPN and CDR2 SVGIG come from the germline V gene (reference sequence). This CDR3 is 15 amino acids long.

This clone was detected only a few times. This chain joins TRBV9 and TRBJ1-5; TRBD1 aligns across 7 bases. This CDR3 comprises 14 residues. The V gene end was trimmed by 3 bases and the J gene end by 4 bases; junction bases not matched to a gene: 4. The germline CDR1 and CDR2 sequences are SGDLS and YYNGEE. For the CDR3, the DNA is TGTGCCAGCAGCGGAGGACAGGAGAATCAGCCCCAGCATTTT. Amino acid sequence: CASSGGQENQPQHF.

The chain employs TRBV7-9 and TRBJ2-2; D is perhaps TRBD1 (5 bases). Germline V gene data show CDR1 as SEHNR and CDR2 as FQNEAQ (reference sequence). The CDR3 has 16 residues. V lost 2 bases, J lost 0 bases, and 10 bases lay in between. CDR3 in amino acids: CASSLYQGPNTGELFF. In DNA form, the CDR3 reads TGTGCCAGCAGCTTATATCAGGGTCCGAACACCGGGGAGCTGTTTTTT. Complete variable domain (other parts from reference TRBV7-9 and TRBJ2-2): DTGVSQNPRHKITKRGQNVTFRCDPISEHNRLYWYRQTLGQGPEFLTYFQNEAQLEKSRLLSDRFSAERPKGSFSTLEIQRTEQGDSAMYLCASSLYQGPNTGELFFGEGSRLTVL.

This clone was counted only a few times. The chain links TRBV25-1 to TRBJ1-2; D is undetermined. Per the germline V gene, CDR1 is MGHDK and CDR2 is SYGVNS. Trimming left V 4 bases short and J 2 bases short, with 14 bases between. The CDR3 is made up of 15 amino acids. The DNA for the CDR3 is TGTGCCAGCAGTGCCCGGACGGGAAAAAACTATGGCTACACCTTC. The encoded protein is CASSARTGKNYGYTF.

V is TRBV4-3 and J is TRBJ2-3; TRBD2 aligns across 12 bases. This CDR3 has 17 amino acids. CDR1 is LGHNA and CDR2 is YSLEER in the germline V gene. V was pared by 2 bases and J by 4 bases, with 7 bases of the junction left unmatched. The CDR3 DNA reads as TGCGCCAGCAGCCAAACCTCGCTAGCGGGAGGGCCAGATACGCAGTATTTT. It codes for CASSQTSLAGGPDTQYF.

The CDR3 loop reads CASGSGLAKNIQYF. CDR3 nucleotides: TGTGCTAGTGGTTCGGGACTAGCCAAAAACATTCAGTACTTC. This chain joins TRBV12-5 and TRBJ2-4; weak D call: TRBD2 (6 bases). CDR1 and CDR2 from the germline V gene are LGHNT and FRNRAP. The CDR3 is 14 residues long. The V end was cut by 4 bases, the J end by 0 bases, with 7 bases between.

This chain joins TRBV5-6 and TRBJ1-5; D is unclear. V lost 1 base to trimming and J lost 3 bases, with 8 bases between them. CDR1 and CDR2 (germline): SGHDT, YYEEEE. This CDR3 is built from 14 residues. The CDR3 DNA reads TGTGCCAGCAGCTTGTACAGAAACAATCAGCCCCAGCATTTT. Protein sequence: CASSLYRNNQPQHF.

In DNA form, the CDR3 reads TGTGCCAGCAGCAAAGAGTCCGATACGCAGTATTTT. This codes for CASSKESDTQYF. The chain uses TRBV21-1 and TRBJ2-3. TRBV21-1 is classified as a pseudogene. The CDR3 is 12 residues long.

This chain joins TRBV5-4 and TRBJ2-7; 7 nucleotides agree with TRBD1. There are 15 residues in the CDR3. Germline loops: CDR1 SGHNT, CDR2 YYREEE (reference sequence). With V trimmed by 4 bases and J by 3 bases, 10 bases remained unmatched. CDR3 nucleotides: TGTGCCAGCAGCGGACAGGCCCTGGGGGACTACGAGCAGTACTTC. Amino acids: CASSGQALGDYEQYF. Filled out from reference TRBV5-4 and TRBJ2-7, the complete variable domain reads ETGVTQSPTHLIKTRGQQVTLRCSSQSGHNTVSWYQQALGQGPQFIFQYYREEENGRGNFPPRFSGLQFPNYSSELNVNALELDDSALYLCASSGQALGDYEQYFGPGTRLTVT.

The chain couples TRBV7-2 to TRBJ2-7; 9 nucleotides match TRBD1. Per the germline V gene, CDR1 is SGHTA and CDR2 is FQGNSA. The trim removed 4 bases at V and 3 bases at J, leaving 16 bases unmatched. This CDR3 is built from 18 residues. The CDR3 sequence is CASSSPRTGTGTNYEQYF. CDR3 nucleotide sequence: TGTGCCAGCAGCTCCCCTCGAACCGGGACAGGGACCAACTACGAGCAGTACTTC.

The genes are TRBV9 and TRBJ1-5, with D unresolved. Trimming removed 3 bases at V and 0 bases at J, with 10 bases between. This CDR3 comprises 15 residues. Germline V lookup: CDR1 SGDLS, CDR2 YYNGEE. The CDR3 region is CASSATPYSNQPQHF. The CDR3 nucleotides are TGTGCCAGCAGCGCGACACCTTATAGCAATCAGCCCCAGCATTTT.

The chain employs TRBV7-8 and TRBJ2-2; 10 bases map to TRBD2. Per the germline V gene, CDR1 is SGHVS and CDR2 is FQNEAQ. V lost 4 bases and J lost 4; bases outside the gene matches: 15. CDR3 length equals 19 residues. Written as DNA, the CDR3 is TGTGCCAGCAGCTCGCCCCGAGGCCTAGCGGGAGTTAGCACCGGGGAGCTGTTTTTT. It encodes CASSSPRGLAGVSTGELFF.

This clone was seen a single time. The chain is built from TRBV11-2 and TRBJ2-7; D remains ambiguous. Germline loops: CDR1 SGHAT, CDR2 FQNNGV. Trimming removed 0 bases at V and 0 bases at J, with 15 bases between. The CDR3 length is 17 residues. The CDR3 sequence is CASSLDLVAHSSYEQYF. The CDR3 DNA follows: TGTGCCAGCAGCTTAGATCTTGTCGCCCATTCCTCCTACGAGCAGTACTTC. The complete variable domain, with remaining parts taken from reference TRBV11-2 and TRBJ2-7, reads EAGVAQSPRYKIIEKRQSVAFWCNPISGHATLYWYQQILGQGPKLLIQFQNNGVVDDSQLPKDRFSAERLKGVDSTLKIQPAKLEDSAVYLCASSLDLVAHSSYEQYFGPGTRLTVT.